Listed below are T cell receptor beta chains from one sample, sequenced in a study of blood T cell repertoires in COVID-19. Repertoires were generated with immunoSEQ multiplex PCR, while TCRdb's copy carries only in-frame clones and drops some. The sample includes about 200,000 clones, 88% of them seen just once. The specimen was peripheral blood. These receptor sequences come from a man aged 18 to 29 with active or convalescent COVID-19. Each CDR3 is given with its conserved first and last residue. D genes are given only for firm matches. Rows give clone size only sometimes, using once, few, many, or a class for an expanded clone.

j_call v_call d_call clone_size cdr3_nt cdr3_aa
TRBJ2-5 TRBV2 - - TGTGCCAGCAGTGATGCGGGACAGCGAAACTTC CASSDAGQRNF
TRBJ2-1 TRBV19 TRBD2 once TGTGCCAGTTCTATTAGGTTCGGTCGACTAGCGGGGGCCAACTCCTACAATGAGCAGTTCTTC CASSIRFGRLAGANSYNEQFF
TRBJ1-4 TRBV29-1 - once TGCAGCGTGTCAGGGGCTACCAATGAAAAACTGTTTTTT CSVSGATNEKLFF
TRBJ2-7 TRBV10-3 TRBD2 - TGTGCCATCAGTGATTCCGGAGCGGGAGGGCCGGGCGAGCAGTACTTC CAISDSGAGGPGEQYF
TRBJ1-2 TRBV28 - once TGTGCCAGCACCCTGGACAGCTATGGCTACACCTTC CASTLDSYGYTF
TRBJ2-2 TRBV5-1 - - TGCGCCAGCAGCTCACGGGTGGAATCCACCGGGGAGCTGTTTTTT CASSSRVESTGELFF
TRBJ1-4 TRBV7-9 - - TGTGCCAGCAGCCAAGGGGGATCACTCCATGAAAAACTGTTTTTT CASSQGGSLHEKLFF
TRBJ1-2 TRBV19 - - TGTGCCAGTGCAGGGGACATTCCTTATGGCTACACCTTC CASAGDIPYGYTF
TRBJ2-2 TRBV6-1 - - TGTGCCAGCAGTGAAGCGCGAGGGAACACCGGGGAGCTGTTTTTT CASSEARGNTGELFF
TRBJ2-1 TRBV4-2 - - TGTGCCAGCAGCCAAGATAAGGAGAATGAGCAGTTCTTC CASSQDKENEQFF
TRBJ2-1 TRBV4-3 - - TGCGCCAGCAGCCACGACGGGACTCCCAATGAGCAGTTCTTC CASSHDGTPNEQFF
TRBJ1-2 TRBV28 - - TGTGCCAGCAGTTTGCCGGACAAGAACTATGGCTACACCTTC CASSLPDKNYGYTF
TRBJ1-1 TRBV6-5 TRBD1 - TGTGCCACCAAACTCCGGGACAGGGAGGAAGCTTTCTTT CATKLRDREEAFF
TRBJ1-4 TRBV12-3/TRBV12-4 - - TGTGCCAGCAGTTTCACACAGTATGAAAAACTGTTTTTT CASSFTQYEKLFF
TRBJ1-2 TRBV30 - - TGTGCCTGGGGTGTCTCTACACCGGGAGGCTACACCTTC CAWGVSTPGGYTF
TRBJ1-2 TRBV29-1 - - TGCAGCGTGGGGGGAGAGAACTATGGCTACACCTTC CSVGGENYGYTF
TRBJ1-5 TRBV15 - - TGTGCCACCAGCAGAGATCAGGCAAATAGCAATCAGCCCCAGCATTTT CATSRDQANSNQPQHF
TRBJ2-1 TRBV9 TRBD2 once TGTGCCAGCAGCGCGGGGGGAGCCCTCTCCTACAATGAGCAGTTCTTC CASSAGGALSYNEQFF
TRBJ2-1 TRBV9 TRBD2 - TGTGCCAGCAGCAAAGGGACTAGCGGGGGGGAGCAGTTCTTC CASSKGTSGGEQFF
TRBJ1-3 TRBV5-1 - - TGCGCCAGCAGCTTGGAGGGGATCGTATCTGGAAACACCATATATTTT CASSLEGIVSGNTIYF
TRBJ1-1 TRBV19 - - TGTGCCAGTAGTGTAGCGAGAGTGGGGGGAGAAGCTTTCTTT CASSVARVGGEAFF